The T cell receptor beta chain under discussion was sequenced for a study of kidney transplant recipient with SARS-CoV-2 infection. TCRdb reanalysed the reads using MiXCR and keeps one entry per CDR3 protein. The repertoire consists of approximately 250,000 distinct CDR3 sequences, with 25% to 30% occurring once and the leading ten covering less than 8.5%. Notes on this clonotype: Its ends do not fully match the called genes, so a read error is possible.

Sequenced here: a blood sample, sampled at baseline and on roughly day 120 from a kidney transplant recipient. The sequence was obtained from a young adult male patient who had COVID-19 and was a kidney transplant recipient. Some of these T cells may belong to the graft donor.

The CDR3 DNA follows: TGTACCAGCAGTCTCCTAGTGACAGGAAATTCACCCCTCCACTTT. This encodes CTSSLLVTGNSPLHF. V usage is TRBV6-5 and J usage is TRBJ1-6; tentative D call: TRBD1 (6 bases). This CDR3 is 15 amino acids long. From germline, CDR1 is MNHEY and CDR2 SVGAGI.